This T cell receptor (beta chain) was observed in a study of OX40 agonist ivuxolimab in advanced cancers. Describing the broader study: The costimulatory receptor OX40 (CD134) was targeted by ivuxolimab, a fully human IgG2 agonistic monoclonal antibody. The dose-escalation cohort was about 83% male with a mean age of approximately 60 years, ranging from about 23 to 85. Intravenous ivuxolimab was administered to patients every 2 weeks at six dose levels: 0.01, 0.1, 0.3, 1.5, 3 and 10 mg/kg. Peripheral TCRbeta sequencing was intended to test whether TCR sequence diversity was altered and clonal T-cell expansion was caused by ivuxolimab. Among the approximately 50 dose-escalation patients, 19 had hepatocellular carcinoma, 15 melanoma, 9 renal cell carcinoma and 9 head and neck cancer. The paper describes the monotherapy dose-escalation part (N ≈ 50 patients) of the phase I trial of ivuxolimab. Three dose-escalation patients achieved partial responses, one with hepatocellular carcinoma and two with cutaneous melanoma. Prior anti-PD-1, anti-PD-L1 or anti-CTLA-4 therapy was permitted, and checkpoint inhibitors had been received by around 40% of dose-escalation patients.

A note on this clone: Its cognate antigen has yet to be identified. It has no much larger one-base neighbor in the sample; base qualities were not kept.

According to the germline V gene (reference sequence), CDR1 reads GTSNPN and CDR2 reads SVGIG. Including cysteine and phenylalanine, the CDR3 has 13 amino acids. Left in the record is the CDR3 DNA by itself, 39 bases read in frame from the first base. V and J lose 4 bases and 4 bases, and a span of 13 bases separates them. Broader findings and caveats from the paper: At doses of 0.1 to 3.0 mg/kg, clonal expansion of both CD4+ and CD8+ blood T cells was observed from baseline to week 6. Low levels of normalized T-cell clonal expansion were also shown by some nonresponding patients. After ivuxolimab, more expanded clones were found on average in CD8+ T cells than in CD4+ T cells. Partial responders in the 0.1-3.0 mg/kg groups had among the lowest normalized peripheral clonal expansion, especially among CD8+ T cells. Which antigens the clonally expanded peripheral T cells were specific for was not determined.

Patients with autoimmune disease history or receiving systemic immunosuppression were excluded from the trial. Peripheral blood for TCR sequencing was collected from all dose cohorts at baseline, on cycle 4 day 1, and on cycle 7 day 1. The samples were drawn from a first-in-human, open-label, multicenter phase I dose-escalation trial of ivuxolimab. Adults with locally advanced or metastatic head and neck squamous cell, hepatocellular, melanoma or renal cell carcinoma were enrolled in the trial. Before TCR sequencing, CD4+ T cells and CD8+ T cells were sorted from peripheral blood as separate populations. For sequencing of the TCRbeta CDR3 region, genomic DNA was extracted from the sorted cells. The immunoSEQ Assay was used to sequence the TCRbeta CDR3 regions. The table comes from immuneACCESS by way of TCRdb, which keeps in-frame sequences with V and J called. Part of the clones is missing from these tables; in studies checked, under half for an unresolved V gene and the rest for unknown reasons. Recorded for this sample are roughly 59,000 clones; almost 95% of them occurred a single time. Under 15% of the sample rests with the top ten.

The starting material was CD4+ or CD8+ T cells sorted from blood, obtained in a trial of the OX40 agonist ivuxolimab. The receptor chain draws on TRBV30 and TRBJ1-2; there is no confident call for the D gene. The sequence was obtained from an adult with an advanced solid tumor such as melanoma, head and neck, liver or kidney cancer. This receptor has the CDR3 CAWTRTDPYGYTF. The bases are TGTGCCTGGACTAGGACTGACCCCTATGGCTACACCTTC.